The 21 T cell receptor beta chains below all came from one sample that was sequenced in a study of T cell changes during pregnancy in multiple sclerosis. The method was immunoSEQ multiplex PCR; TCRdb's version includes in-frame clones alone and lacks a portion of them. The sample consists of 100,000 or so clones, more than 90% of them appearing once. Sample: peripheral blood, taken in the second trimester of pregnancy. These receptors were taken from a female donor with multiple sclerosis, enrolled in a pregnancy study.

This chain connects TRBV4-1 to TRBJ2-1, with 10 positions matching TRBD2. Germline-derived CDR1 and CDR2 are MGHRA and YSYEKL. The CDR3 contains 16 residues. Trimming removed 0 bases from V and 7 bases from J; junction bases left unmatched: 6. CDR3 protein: CASSQERTSGYNEQFF. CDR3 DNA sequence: TGCGCCAGCAGCCAAGAACGGACTAGCGGATATAATGAGCAGTTCTTC.

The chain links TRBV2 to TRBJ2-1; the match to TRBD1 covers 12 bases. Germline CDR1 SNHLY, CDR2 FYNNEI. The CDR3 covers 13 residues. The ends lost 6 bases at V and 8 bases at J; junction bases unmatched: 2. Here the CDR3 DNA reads TGTGCCAGCAGAGGGACAGGGGGCTATGAGCAGTTCTTC. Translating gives CASRGTGGYEQFF.

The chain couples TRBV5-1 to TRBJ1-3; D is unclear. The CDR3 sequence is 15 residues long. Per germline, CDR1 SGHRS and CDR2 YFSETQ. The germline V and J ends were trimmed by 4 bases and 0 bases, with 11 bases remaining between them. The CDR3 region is CASSVDGSSGNTIYF. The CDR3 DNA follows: TGCGCCAGCAGCGTGGACGGTAGCTCTGGAAACACCATATATTTT.

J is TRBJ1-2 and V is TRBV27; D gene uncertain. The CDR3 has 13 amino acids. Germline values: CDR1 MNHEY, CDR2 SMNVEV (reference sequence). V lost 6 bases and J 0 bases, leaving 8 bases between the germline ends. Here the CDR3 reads CASRRSPNYGYTF. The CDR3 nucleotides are TGTGCCAGCAGACGGAGTCCTAACTATGGCTACACCTTC.

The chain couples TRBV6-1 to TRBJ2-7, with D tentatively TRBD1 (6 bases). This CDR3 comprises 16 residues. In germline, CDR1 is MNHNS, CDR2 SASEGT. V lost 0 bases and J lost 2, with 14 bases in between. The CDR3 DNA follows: TGTGCCAGCAGTGAAGCGATGGCAGGGGAACCCTACGAGCAGTACTTC. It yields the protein CASSEAMAGEPYEQYF.

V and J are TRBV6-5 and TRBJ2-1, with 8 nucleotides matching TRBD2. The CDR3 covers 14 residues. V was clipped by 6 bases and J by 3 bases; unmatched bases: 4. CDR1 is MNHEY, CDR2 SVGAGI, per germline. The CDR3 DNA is TGTGCCAGCAGCCTTAGCGGGGTCTACAATGAGCAGTTCTTC. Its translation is CASSLSGVYNEQFF.

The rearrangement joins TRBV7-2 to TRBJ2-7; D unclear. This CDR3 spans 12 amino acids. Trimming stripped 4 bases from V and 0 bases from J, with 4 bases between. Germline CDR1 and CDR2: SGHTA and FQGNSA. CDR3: CASSSSSYEQYF. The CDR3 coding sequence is TGTGCCAGCAGCTCCAGCTCCTACGAGCAGTACTTC.

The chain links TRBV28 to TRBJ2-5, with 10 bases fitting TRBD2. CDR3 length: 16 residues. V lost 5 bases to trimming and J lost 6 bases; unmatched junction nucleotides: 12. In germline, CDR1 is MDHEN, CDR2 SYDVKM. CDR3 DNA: TGTGCCAGCAGTCCGAGCCTAGCGGGAGCTTTGAAGACCCAGTACTTC. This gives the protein CASSPSLAGALKTQYF.

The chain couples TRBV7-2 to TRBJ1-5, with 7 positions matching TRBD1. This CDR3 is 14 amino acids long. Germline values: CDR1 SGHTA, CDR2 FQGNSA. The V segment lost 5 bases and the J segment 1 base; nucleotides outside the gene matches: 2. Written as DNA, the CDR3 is TGTGCCAGCAGCGACAGGGTGAGCAATCAGCCCCAGCATTTT. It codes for CASSDRVSNQPQHF.

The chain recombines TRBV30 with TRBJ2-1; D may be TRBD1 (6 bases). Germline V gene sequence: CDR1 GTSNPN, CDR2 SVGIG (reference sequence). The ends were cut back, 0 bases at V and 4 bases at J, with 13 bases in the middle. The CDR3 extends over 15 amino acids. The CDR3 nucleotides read TGTGCCTGGAGTGTAAGGCAGGGGCCATACAATGAGCAGTTCTTC. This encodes CAWSVRQGPYNEQFF.

The CDR3 region is CASWSKGSGRNEQFF. CDR3 nucleotides: TGTGCCAGCTGGTCAAAGGGGAGCGGGAGAAATGAGCAGTTCTTC. J is TRBJ2-1 and V is TRBV6-6; 8 nucleotides match TRBD2. Per germline, CDR1 MNHNY and CDR2 SVGAGI (reference sequence). V gave up 8 bases and J gave up 7 bases; unmatched junction bases: 13. This CDR3 contains 15 residues.

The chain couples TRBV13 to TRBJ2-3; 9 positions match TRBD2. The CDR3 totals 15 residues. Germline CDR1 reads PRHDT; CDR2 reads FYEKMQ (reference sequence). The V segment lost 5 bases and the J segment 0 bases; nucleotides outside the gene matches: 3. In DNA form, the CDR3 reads TGTGCCAGCAGCCGCGGGGGGGGTAGCACAGATACGCAGTATTTT. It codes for CASSRGGGSTDTQYF.

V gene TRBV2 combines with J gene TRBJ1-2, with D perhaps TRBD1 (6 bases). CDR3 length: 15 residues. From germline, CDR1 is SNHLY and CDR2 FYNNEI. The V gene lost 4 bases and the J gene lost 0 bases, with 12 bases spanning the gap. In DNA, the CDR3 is TGTGCCAGCAGTGTATTCGGGACAACTAACTATGGCTACACCTTC. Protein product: CASSVFGTTNYGYTF.

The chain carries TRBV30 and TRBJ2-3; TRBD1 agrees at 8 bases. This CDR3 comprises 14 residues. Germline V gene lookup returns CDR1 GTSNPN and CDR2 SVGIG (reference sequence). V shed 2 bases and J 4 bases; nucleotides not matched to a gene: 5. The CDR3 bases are TGTGCCTGGAGTAGACAGGGGAAGCCAGATACGCAGTATTTT. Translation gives CAWSRQGKPDTQYF.

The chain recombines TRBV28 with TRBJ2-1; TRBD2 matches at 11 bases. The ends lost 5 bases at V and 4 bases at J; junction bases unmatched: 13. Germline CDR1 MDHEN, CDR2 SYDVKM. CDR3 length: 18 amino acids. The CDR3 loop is CASSLPTSGVQRYNEQFF. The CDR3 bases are TGTGCCAGCAGTCTTCCGACTAGCGGGGTTCAACGGTACAATGAGCAGTTCTTC.

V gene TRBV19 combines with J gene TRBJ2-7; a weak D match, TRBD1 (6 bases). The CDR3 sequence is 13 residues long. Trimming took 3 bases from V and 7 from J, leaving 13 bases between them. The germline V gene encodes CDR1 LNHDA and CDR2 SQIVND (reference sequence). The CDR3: CASSMLEGGEQYF. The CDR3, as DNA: TGTGCCAGTAGTATGTTAGAAGGGGGTGAGCAGTACTTC.

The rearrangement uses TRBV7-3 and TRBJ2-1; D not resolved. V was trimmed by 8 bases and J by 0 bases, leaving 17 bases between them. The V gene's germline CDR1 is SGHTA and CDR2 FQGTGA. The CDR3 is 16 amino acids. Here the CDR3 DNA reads TGTGCCAGCGGATTGTCCGCGGTTAGCTCCTACAATGAGCAGTTCTTC. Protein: CASGLSAVSSYNEQFF.

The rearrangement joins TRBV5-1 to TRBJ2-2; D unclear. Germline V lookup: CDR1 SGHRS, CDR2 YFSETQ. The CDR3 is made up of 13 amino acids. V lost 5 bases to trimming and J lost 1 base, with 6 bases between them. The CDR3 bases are TGCGCCAGCAGTCAGGTGAACACCGGGGAGCTGTTTTTT. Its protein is CASSQVNTGELFF. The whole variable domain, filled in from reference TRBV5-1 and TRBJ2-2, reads KAGVTQTPRYLIKTRGQQVTLSCSPISGHRSVSWYQQTPGQGLQFLFEYFSETQRNKGNFPGRFSGRQFSNSRSEMNVSTLELGDSALYLCASSQVNTGELFFGEGSRLTVL.

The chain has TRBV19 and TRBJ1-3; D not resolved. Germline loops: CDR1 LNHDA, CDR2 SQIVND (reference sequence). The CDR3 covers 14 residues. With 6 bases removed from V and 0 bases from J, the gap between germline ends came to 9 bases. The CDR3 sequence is CASSTGSSGNTIYF. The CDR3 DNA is TGTGCCAGTAGCACGGGGAGCTCTGGAAACACCATATATTTT.

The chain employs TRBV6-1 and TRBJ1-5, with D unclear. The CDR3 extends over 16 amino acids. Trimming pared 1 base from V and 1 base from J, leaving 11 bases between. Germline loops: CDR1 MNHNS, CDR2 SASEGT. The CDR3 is CASSEEVTQSNQPQHF. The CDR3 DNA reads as TGTGCCAGCAGTGAAGAGGTGACACAGAGCAATCAGCCCCAGCATTTT.

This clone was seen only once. The CDR3 sequence: CASISTGVGTEAFF. In DNA form, the CDR3 reads TGTGCCAGCATTTCTACGGGGGTCGGGACTGAAGCTTTCTTT. The V call is TRBV6-5, the J call TRBJ1-1, with a weak D call TRBD1 (5 bases). CDR1 is MNHEY and CDR2 is SVGAGI in the germline V gene. The ends were cut back, 7 bases at V and 5 bases at J, with 17 bases in the middle. The CDR3 length is 14 residues.